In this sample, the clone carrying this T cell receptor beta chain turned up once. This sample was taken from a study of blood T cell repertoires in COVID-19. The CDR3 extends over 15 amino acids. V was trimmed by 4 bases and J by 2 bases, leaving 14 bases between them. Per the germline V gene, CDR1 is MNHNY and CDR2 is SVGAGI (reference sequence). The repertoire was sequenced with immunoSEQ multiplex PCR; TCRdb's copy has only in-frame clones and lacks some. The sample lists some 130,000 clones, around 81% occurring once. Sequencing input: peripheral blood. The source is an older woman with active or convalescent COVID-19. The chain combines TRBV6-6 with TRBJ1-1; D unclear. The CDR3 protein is CASSLTAGVNTEAFF. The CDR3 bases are TGTGCCAGCAGTTTAACCGCGGGAGTAAACACTGAAGCTTTCTTT.